This T cell receptor (beta chain) was profiled in a study of blood T cell repertoires in COVID-19. Study-level background: PBMCs, B-cell-depleted T cells, or T cells were the source of the cDNA or gDNA that made up the material.

The ends were cut back, 1 base at V and 5 bases at J, with 15 bases in the middle. Looked up from germline, CDR1 is LGHNA and CDR2 is YNFKEQ. The CDR3 is 16 residues long. Original data processing: Using reference gene primer amplification, nucleated cell counts were estimated. Sequenced by immunoSEQ multiplex PCR; TCRdb stores in-frame clones only, minus some. Clone size and V and J calls were adopted from that table, with D and trimming inferred from the DNA. The sample shows about 53,000 clones, 70% to 85% of them seen only once. The origin of this receptor is a human donor in a cohort sampled during active COVID-19. The source material was peripheral blood. The V and J genes are TRBV4-2 and TRBJ2-1, with D tentatively TRBD2 (6 bases). The CDR3 DNA is TGTGCCAGCAGCCAAGCTACGGGACTTAGCCACAATGAGCAGTTCTTC. Encoded protein: CASSQATGLSHNEQFF.